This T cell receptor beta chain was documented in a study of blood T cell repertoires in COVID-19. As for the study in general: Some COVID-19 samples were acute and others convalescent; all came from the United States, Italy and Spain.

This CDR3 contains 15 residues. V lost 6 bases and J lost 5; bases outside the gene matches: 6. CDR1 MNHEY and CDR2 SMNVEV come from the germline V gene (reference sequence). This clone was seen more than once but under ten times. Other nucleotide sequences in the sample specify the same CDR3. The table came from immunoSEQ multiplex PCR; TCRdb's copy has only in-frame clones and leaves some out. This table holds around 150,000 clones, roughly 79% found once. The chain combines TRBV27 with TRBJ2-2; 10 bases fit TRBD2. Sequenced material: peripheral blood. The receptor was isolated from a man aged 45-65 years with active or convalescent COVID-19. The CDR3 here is CASSLLAGGTGELFF. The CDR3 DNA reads TGTGCCAGCAGCCTCTTAGCGGGAGGTACCGGGGAGCTGTTTTTT.